What follows are 7 T cell receptor beta chains derived from one specimen sequenced in a study of radiotherapy plus CTLA-4 blockade in lung cancer. Profiled with immunoSEQ multiplex PCR; TCRdb holds only in-frame clones, not every one. The profile shows around 120,000 clones, more than 65% of them singletons. Sequenced here: peripheral blood, sampled from a patient treated with radiotherapy plus ipilimumab. Every receptor here comes from a human donor with non-small cell lung cancer who had a partial response to radiotherapy plus ipilimumab.

The rearrangement joins TRBV5-1 to TRBJ2-5, with 11 bases identical to TRBD2. Germline V gives CDR1 SGHRS, CDR2 YFSETQ. V lost 0 bases and J lost 5; bases outside the gene matches: 9. This CDR3 contains 17 residues. CDR3 loop: CASSLGRTSGSMETQYF. In DNA form, the CDR3 reads TGCGCCAGCAGCTTGGGGAGAACTAGCGGGAGTATGGAGACCCAGTACTTC.

The gene calls are TRBV19 and TRBJ1-1; D possibly corresponds to TRBD1 (5 bases). Germline lookup yields CDR1 LNHDA and CDR2 SQIVND (reference sequence). The CDR3 is 14 amino acids. With 4 bases removed from V and 4 bases from J, the gap between germline ends came to 13 bases. The chain's CDR3 is CASSTVDSSTEAFF. As DNA, the CDR3 is TGTGCCAGTAGTACAGTCGACAGTAGCACTGAAGCTTTCTTT.

The chain has TRBV4-3 and TRBJ2-1; 15 bases are a match to TRBD2. CDR3 size: 18 residues. Germline lookup yields CDR1 LGHNA and CDR2 YSLEER. With V trimmed by 3 bases and J by 3 bases, 6 bases remained unmatched. The CDR3 region has the DNA TGCGCCAGCAGCCATGGGACTAGCGGGAGGACCCACTACAATGAGCAGTTCTTC. Translating gives CASSHGTSGRTHYNEQFF.

This clone was seen repeatedly, ten times or more. The chain carries TRBV28 and TRBJ2-7, with unresolved D. The CDR3 is made up of 11 amino acids. V was pared by 2 bases and J by 11 bases, with 10 bases between. Germline V gives CDR1 MDHEN, CDR2 SYDVKM. CDR3 sequence (DNA): TGTGCCAGCAGTTTAGGGTTCAGGAAGTACGTC. Its translation is CASSLGFRKYV.

This CDR3 reads CASSLGLAGGPRYV. The CDR3, as DNA: TGTGCCAGCAGCTTAGGTCTAGCGGGAGGCCCACGGTACGTC. The chain uses TRBV7-2 and TRBJ2-7; 11 bases match TRBD2. The germline CDR1 and CDR2 sequences are SGHTA and FQGNSA. V lost 1 base, J lost 12 bases, and 8 bases stayed unmatched. The CDR3 sequence is 14 residues long.

The chain uses TRBV18 and TRBJ1-3; D gene ambiguous. Trimming removed 0 bases at V and 3 bases at J, with 12 bases between. Germline V gives CDR1 KGHSH, CDR2 LQKENI. The CDR3 extends over 16 amino acids. CDR3 bases: TGTGCCAGCTCACCACCGCACAGAGTCAGTGGAAACACCATATATTTT. Amino acids: CASSPPHRVSGNTIYF.

The chain carries TRBV7-9 and TRBJ2-7; 8 nucleotides agree with TRBD2. The germline CDR1 and CDR2 sequences are SEHNR and FQNEAQ (reference sequence). Trimming at V came to 4 bases and at J to 4 bases, leaving 9 bases not matched to a gene. The CDR3 consists of 15 residues. CDR3 protein: CASSSVAGRLYEQYF. The CDR3 nucleotides are TGTGCCAGCAGCTCCGTAGCGGGGAGATTGTACGAGCAGTACTTC. Combining the CDR3 with reference TRBV7-9 and TRBJ2-7 gives the whole variable domain DTGVSQNPRHKITKRGQNVTFRCDPISEHNRLYWYRQTLGQGPEFLTYFQNEAQLEKSRLLSDRFSAERPKGSFSTLEIQRTEQGDSAMYLCASSSVAGRLYEQYFGPGTRLTVT.